The source of this T cell receptor beta chain is a study of cytomegalovirus exposure and HLA in healthy donors (TCRdb year 2017). Looking at the study overall: An earlier analysis of roughly 500 of the donors reported 250 to 350 Gb of sequence data and 120 million or so unique TCR beta sequences from some 180 million T cells. In the later analysis, no new phenotypic data were used to find candidate immune exposures; instead, reliance was placed on TCR beta sequences and their occurrence across donors. To predict cytomegalovirus infection status, the study combined high-throughput TCR immunosequencing, statistical association of individual TCRs with disease status, and machine learning. Donor age, sex, ethnicity and CMV serostatus were compiled together with the repertoire data. The aim of the study was to test whether cataloging public T cell receptors could identify signatures of past pathogen exposure. Among some 400 genotyped donors of the cohort, an average of around 250,000 unique TCR beta nucleotide sequences was sequenced per donor, of which roughly 17% were non-productive. Every repertoire in the discovery cohort had been generated on one and the same sequencing platform. Because of strong linkage in the cohort, five DR-DQ haplotypes were treated as single units for association and clustering. Class I and class II HLA loci were covered by the typing at four-digit resolution. To study patterns of TCR occurrence, a later analysis re-analyzed previously published TCR beta repertoires from more than 550 donors and added high-resolution HLA genotyping. Of the 300 to 450 genotyped donors, 81% were placed in the genetic ancestry cluster associated with self-reported Caucasian donors. In addition to the first cohort of around 670 subjects, a separate validation cohort of approximately 110 different subjects was used. An early release that covered 640 HLA-typed donors contained approximately 300 gigabases of sequencing data and roughly 84 million unique TCR sequences. In a later genetic analysis, genome-wide SNP genotypes for about three fifths of the roughly 670 donors were used, and that subset was treated as a discovery cohort. The number of donors typed differed by locus, with 629-630 for A, B, C, DRB1 and DQB1, roughly 550 for DQA1, about 610 for DPA1, and roughly 450 for DPB1. In an earlier analysis of over 550 of the donors, high-throughput TCR beta sequencing was used to judge whether each TCR beta V gene segment behaved as functional or pseudogenic. The T cell repertoires of 666 subjects were profiled by immunosequencing and related to cytomegalovirus serostatus.

The library was obtained by the immunoSEQ multiplex PCR assay. A mixture of 60 forward primers for TCR Vbeta segments and 13 reverse primers for TCR Jbeta segments was used in the multiplex PCR. The CDR3 region of rearranged TCR beta genes was amplified from genomic DNA by a multiplex PCR assay. On the Illumina HiSeq System, the amplified TCR beta libraries were sequenced as 87-base-pair reads. The authors' analysis ran thus. A later analysis tallied 80 million to 95 million unique TCR beta chains across the 650 to 750 repertoires, and about 12 million of those chains were shared by two or more donors. Raw reads were error-corrected and collapsed into unique sequences with a nearest-neighbor algorithm that merged closely related sequences to remove PCR and sequencing errors. V, D and J gene segments were assigned by aligning CDR3 sequences to IMGT reference sequences. Each retained sequence needed at least a six-nucleotide match to both a V gene segment and a J gene segment. Rearrangements were called productive when the CDR3 lacked stop codons and stayed in frame with V and J; all others were non-productive. CDR3 was defined according to IMGT convention as the region running from the second conserved V-encoded cysteine to the conserved J-encoded phenylalanine. The earlier analysis of about 570 of the donors excluded any sequence lacking an unambiguous match to a single V gene segment. In an earlier analysis of several hundred of the donors, V segments were called functional above 56.7% productive rearrangements and were called segregating when the between-donor standard deviation exceeded 5%. A statistical classification framework was developed to diagnose cytomegalovirus status using the catalog of TCR beta chain sequences. In a later analysis, V and J genes were assigned by comparing TCR nucleotide sequences against IMGT/GENE-DB human TR gene sequences. In a later analysis, CDR3 sequences and most-parsimonious VDJ recombination scenarios were assigned using the TCRdist pipeline. In a later analysis, each TCR beta chain was defined by its CDR3 amino acid sequence together with its V-gene family, and reads without a unique V-gene family were excluded. A later analysis removed several hundred highly shared, low-generation-probability nucleotide sequences to deal with suspected cross-contamination and a sequencing artifact. For each public chain, a later analysis derived a clonal expansion index from normalized ranks of inferred template counts within each repertoire. In a later analysis, generation probabilities were computed with a VDJ recombination model fitted to out-of-frame rearrangements, and the resulting probabilities were checked against IGoR. In a later analysis, hypergeometric tests were used to score TCR-TCR, TCR-HLA and TCR-CMV co-occurrence, with a repertoire-size bias correction applied to TCR pairs. A later analysis estimated false discovery rates by permuting HLA or CMV assignments 20 times. In a later analysis, co-occurring TCRs were grouped with DBSCAN, and TCRdist sequence similarity was added when clustering was performed within HLA-allele-positive subsets. Repertoires with fewer than 30,000 or more than 120,000 public chains, plus five repertoires with anomalous nucleotide sharing, were excluded from co-occurrence clustering. Sourced from immuneACCESS, this table was stored by TCRdb with only in-frame sequences that have V and J called. A share of the clones is absent; for the studies checked, an unresolved V gene accounts for under half, and the remainder has no known explanation. That table is the source of V, J and clone size, and D and trimming were worked out from the DNA. The sample yields almost 200,000 clones; roughly 72% were counted once. The ten largest make up 1.5% to 2% of the sample.

On this clone itself: Its binding antigen is unknown. There are no base qualities to consult, and no much larger clone falls within one base.

The cohort consisted of fewer than 700 healthy bone marrow donors. Cohort members were all nominally healthy when sampled, although unrecorded immune exposures were likely present. The donor tested CMV seronegative, placing the donor among the roughly 340 seronegative members of the cohort. A peripheral blood sample was provided by each donor, and peripheral blood mononuclear cells were used for TCR beta sequencing. Genomic DNA extraction from the blood cell samples was performed with the Qiagen DNeasy Blood Extraction Kit. What the authors observed across the whole study: Cytomegalovirus status was reported to be diagnosed by the classifier with high specificity and sensitivity in both the original and validation cohorts. Compared with the roughly 700-donor mean, donors in an Asian-associated ancestry cluster had fewer N-insertions in productive TCRs, according to a later genetic analysis. The authors suggested that the approach could potentially be extended to other disease states and immunological phenotypes. Because HLA typing was missing for some donors at each locus, association tests included only the typed subset. In this cohort, only TCR beta chains were sequenced, and detectable features were limited by the absence of alpha or paired-chain data. An earlier analysis of approximately 570 of the donors showed that most TCR beta V segments appeared in productive rearrangements either about 90% or about 30% of the time, which broadly matched IMGT annotations. The study gave a list of about 150 TCR beta chains associated with cytomegalovirus. In vitro tests confirmed that a few of the cytomegalovirus-associated TCR beta chains recognize cytomegalovirus antigens. Linkage disequilibrium might explain the correlated functional status among segregating V segments, but an unknown experimental factor could not be excluded. Most TCR sequences were seen in very few donors, while some public TCRs were found in many individuals. A further reported finding was that TCR beta sequences accurately predicted the HLA-A and HLA-B alleles for most subjects in the first cohort. An association between a missense DCLRE1C variant and V-gene and J-gene trimming of TCR beta chains was found in a later genetic analysis and replicated in an independent cohort. A cluster of highly shared sequence variants was judged likely to represent a technical artifact of the sequencing pipeline. In a later analysis, around 15,000 TCR beta sequences were associated with specific HLA alleles at a false discovery rate of 0.05. Strong co-occurrence of HLA alleles, especially DR and DQ, made assigning TCR associations to individual alleles difficult. Some IMGT-functional V segments, including TRBV6-2 and TRBV6-3, could not be told apart with the 87-base-pair reads, so those segments were excluded. In a later analysis, TCR association rates were found to vary across HLA loci, with the most associated TCRs seen for DRB1 alleles and the fewest for HLA-C alleles. Sequencing depth was assumed to be roughly uniform across donors in the presence/absence analyses, though that assumption may not hold. In a later analysis, HLA-associated TCR beta chains were found to be more clonally expanded and to have lower generation probabilities than equally common non-associated chains. A later analysis reported that several top co-occurrence clusters appeared linked to parvovirus B19, influenza, CMV and Epstein-Barr virus. In a later analysis, most CMV-associated TCR beta chains were found to appear HLA-restricted, with HLA associations seemingly driven largely by CMV exposure. The only immune exposure information available for the cohort was CMV serostatus. Because counts were too low, some 16 rarely observed V segments, including chromosome 9 orphons, were excluded from the earlier analysis of 500 to 700 of the donors.

CDR1 is given as ENHRY and CDR2 as SYGVKD, both from the germline V gene. The CDR3 covers 14 residues, taking in both the cysteine and the phenylalanine. The read is trimmed to its CDR3 DNA, 42 bases read in frame from base 1. V is pared back by 7 bases and J by 10 bases, with 22 bases lying between the germline termini. This sequence was found in a young man in good health and CMV-seronegative. The chain couples TRBV10-3 to TRBJ1-2, and perhaps TRBD1 as D gene, on 5 matching bases. Sequencing was carried out using PBMCs. CDR3 protein: CAINSGDTRVDYTF. DNA sequence: TGTGCCATCAACTCTGGGGATACCAGGGTCGACTACACCTTC.